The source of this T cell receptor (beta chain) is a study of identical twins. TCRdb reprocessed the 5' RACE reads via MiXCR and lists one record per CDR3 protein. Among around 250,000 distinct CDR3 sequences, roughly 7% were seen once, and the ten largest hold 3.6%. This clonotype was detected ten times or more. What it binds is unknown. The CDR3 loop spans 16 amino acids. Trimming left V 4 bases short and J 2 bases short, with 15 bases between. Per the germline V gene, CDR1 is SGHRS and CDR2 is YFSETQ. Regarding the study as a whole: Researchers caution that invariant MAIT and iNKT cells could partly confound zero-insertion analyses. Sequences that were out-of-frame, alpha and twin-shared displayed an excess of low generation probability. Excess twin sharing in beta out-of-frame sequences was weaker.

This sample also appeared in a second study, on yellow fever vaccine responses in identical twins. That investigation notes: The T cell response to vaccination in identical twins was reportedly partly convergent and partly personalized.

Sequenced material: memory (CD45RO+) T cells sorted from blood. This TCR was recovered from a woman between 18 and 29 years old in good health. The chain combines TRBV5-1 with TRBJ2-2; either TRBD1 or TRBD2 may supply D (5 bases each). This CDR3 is CASSPIRGGNTGELFF. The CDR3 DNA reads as TGCGCCAGCAGCCCAATACGTGGGGGAAACACCGGGGAGCTGTTTTTT.